These 25 T cell receptor beta chains were all obtained from the same sample, sequenced in a study of blood T cell repertoires in COVID-19 (TCRdb year 2020). Libraries were built with the immunoSEQ multiplex PCR assay. TCRdb retrieved this table from immuneACCESS and kept in-frame rearrangements only. Not all clones are present; in checked studies, unresolved V genes account for under half, and no reason is known for the remainder. The sample yields 81,000 or so clones; roughly four fifths were counted once. The ten top clones hold approximately 13% of the sample. The sample taken for sequencing was peripheral blood. Receptors were obtained from a human donor in a cohort sampled during active COVID-19.

This clone was seen more than once but under ten times. CDR3 DNA: TGTGCCAGCAGCCGGGGGGGAGGGTTCGAGCAGTACTTC. It codes for CASSRGGGFEQYF. The V call is TRBV12-3 or TRBV12-4, the J call TRBJ2-7; the match to TRBD2 covers 8 bases. The ends lost 6 bases at V and 6 bases at J; junction bases unmatched: 7. This CDR3 has 13 amino acids.

CDR3 sequence: CASSPTVNSPLHF. CDR3 DNA: TGTGCCAGCAGCCCTACAGTGAATTCACCCCTCCACTTT. The chain links TRBV3-1 (or the pseudogene TRBV3-2) to TRBJ1-6; D is undetermined. Looked up from germline, CDR1 is LGHDT and CDR2 is YNNKEL (reference sequence). The CDR3 runs 13 residues. The ends were cut back, 4 bases at V and 7 bases at J, with 8 bases in the middle.

This chain uses TRBV9 with TRBJ2-7, with 10 bases lining up with TRBD1. The junction had 6 bases not matched to a gene; V was cut back by 4 bases and J by 5 bases. The CDR3 covers 14 residues. The V gene's germline CDR1 is SGDLS and CDR2 YYNGEE. The CDR3 reads CASSPGQGNDEQYF. The CDR3 nucleotides are TGTGCCAGCAGCCCGGGACAGGGGAATGACGAGCAGTACTTC.

The chain combines TRBV4-1 with TRBJ1-6, with TRBD1 matching 7 bases. The ends lost 4 bases at V and 4 bases at J; junction bases unmatched: 7. Germline V gene data show CDR1 as MGHRA and CDR2 as YSYEKL. This CDR3 region has 16 residues. The CDR3: CASSRDRANYNSPLHF. CDR3 nucleotides: TGCGCCAGCAGCCGTGACAGGGCAAATTATAATTCACCCCTCCACTTT.

V usage is TRBV5-1 and J usage is TRBJ1-6; 8 bases are a match to TRBD1. Germline lookup yields CDR1 SGHRS and CDR2 YFSETQ. Losses at the gene ends were 0 bases for V and 7 bases for J; bases not matched to a gene: 3. There are 15 residues in the CDR3. The CDR3 nucleotides are TGCGCCAGCAGCTTGGGAACAGGGGGAAATTCACCCCTCCACTTT. This sequence encodes CASSLGTGGNSPLHF.

This clone was detected only once. The rearrangement joins TRBV6-2 or TRBV6-3 to TRBJ1-2, with D possibly being TRBD1 (5 bases). The CDR3 is 13 residues long. The germline V and J ends were trimmed by 4 bases and 1 base, with 7 bases remaining between them. CDR1 and CDR2 (germline): MNHEY, SVGEGT. In DNA, the CDR3 is TGTGCCAGCAGTTTACAGGTTAACTATGGCTACACCTTC. Amino acid sequence: CASSLQVNYGYTF.

This chain connects TRBV6-5 to TRBJ1-2, with a possible D match to TRBD1 (5 bases). The germline CDR1 and CDR2 sequences are MNHEY and SVGAGI. CDR3 size: 15 residues. Trimming left V 2 bases short and J 2 bases short, with 12 bases between. CDR3 in amino acids: CASSYAQGVNYGYTF. Written as DNA, the CDR3 is TGTGCCAGCAGTTACGCGCAGGGCGTCAACTATGGCTACACCTTC.

As for this clone: One end of the junction does not line up with germline, which may come from a read error. This chain connects TRBV11-2 to TRBJ2-1; weak D call: TRBD2 (6 bases). The CDR3 consists of 13 residues. Germline-derived CDR1 and CDR2 are SGHAT and FQNNGV. The CDR3 reads CASSLATGGVGLF. DNA for the CDR3: TGTGCCAGCAGCTTGGCGACTGGCGGGGTAGGGCTCTTC.

This clone was found once. The genes are TRBV19 and TRBJ2-1; 9 bases line up with TRBD1. This CDR3 has 14 residues. Germline CDR1 LNHDA, CDR2 SQIVND (reference sequence). J lost 6 bases, V lost 7 bases, and 7 bases had no gene match. CDR3 amino acids: CASTPGQGRNEQFF. CDR3 sequence (DNA): TGTGCCAGTACCCCGGGACAGGGCCGCAATGAGCAGTTCTTC.

J is TRBJ1-3 and V is TRBV9; the D gene is possibly TRBD1 (6 bases). Germline values: CDR1 SGDLS, CDR2 YYNGEE. The CDR3 has 15 amino acids. The V end lost 2 bases, the J end lost 0 bases, and 9 bases lay between the germline ends. The DNA for the CDR3 is TGTGCCAGCAGCGTGGACAGCTCCTCTGGAAACACCATATATTTT. As protein: CASSVDSSSGNTIYF. The complete variable domain, with remaining parts taken from reference TRBV9 and TRBJ1-3, reads DSGVTQTPKHLITATGQRVTLRCSPRSGDLSVYWYQQSLDQGLQFLIQYYNGEERAKGNILERFSAQQFPDLHSELNLSSLELGDSALYFCASSVDSSSGNTIYFGEGSWLTVV.

This chain links TRBV5-1 with TRBJ1-1; TRBD1 agrees at 7 bases. V was pared by 6 bases and J by 4 bases, with 12 bases of the junction left unmatched. The CDR3 runs to 15 residues. Germline assignment: CDR1 SGHRS and CDR2 YFSETQ. The CDR3 DNA is TGCGCCAGCACCCTTGACCCCCAGGGGGGCACTGAAGCTTTCTTT. It is translated as CASTLDPQGGTEAFF.

This clone came up a few times. The V and J genes are TRBV19 and TRBJ2-7; maybe TRBD2 (5 bases). Germline V gives CDR1 LNHDA, CDR2 SQIVND (reference sequence). Trimming took 5 bases from V and 2 from J, leaving 10 bases between them. The CDR3 covers 13 residues. The DNA of the CDR3 is TGTGCCAGTAGTCCGGGGAAACCCTACGAGCAGTACTTC. Protein sequence: CASSPGKPYEQYF.

The chain uses TRBV18 and TRBJ2-7; D not certain. Germline CDR1 and CDR2: KGHSH and LQKENI. CDR3 length: 20 amino acids. V lost 2 bases and J 0 bases, leaving 26 bases between the germline ends. CDR3 DNA: TGTGCCAGCTCACCAAATCAACGCTTAAGTGCGACTCCAAGCTCCTACGAGCAGTACTTC. This encodes CASSPNQRLSATPSSYEQYF.

The chain uses TRBV6-4 and TRBJ2-2; D is unresolved. V was shortened by 5 bases and J by 1 base, with 5 bases between the two germline ends. Germline CDR1 reads MRHNA; CDR2 reads SNTAGT. CDR3 length: 13 amino acids. CDR3 sequence (DNA): TGTGCCAGCAGTTCCGGGAACACCGGGGAGCTGTTTTTT. It codes for CASSSGNTGELFF.

The V and J genes are TRBV5-1 and TRBJ1-2; D is possibly TRBD1 (5 bases). Germline V gene lookup returns CDR1 SGHRS and CDR2 YFSETQ. The ends were cut back, 1 base at V and 4 bases at J, with 8 bases in the middle. The CDR3 runs to 13 residues. The DNA of the CDR3 is TGCGCCAGCAGCTTGCAGGGCGCCTATGGCTACACCTTC. Translating it yields CASSLQGAYGYTF.

V gene TRBV6-5 combines with J gene TRBJ2-6, with D uncertain. CDR3 length: 15 residues. Trimming removed 7 bases at V and 2 bases at J, with 12 bases between. From germline, CDR1 is MNHEY and CDR2 SVGAGI. CDR3 protein: CASTSTYAGANVLTF. The CDR3 bases are TGTGCCAGCACCTCTACGTACGCTGGGGCCAACGTCCTGACTTTC.

The chain carries TRBV7-3 and TRBJ2-5, with 12 positions matching TRBD2. The trim removed 5 bases at V and 4 bases at J, leaving 8 bases unmatched. CDR3 length: 16 residues. Germline V gene data show CDR1 as SGHTA and CDR2 as FQGTGA. CDR3 bases: TGTGCCAGCAGCCCCTCGCTAGCGGGGGGGAGAGAGACCCAGTACTTC. Its translation: CASSPSLAGGRETQYF.

The chain is built from TRBV27 and TRBJ2-5; weak D call: TRBD1 (5 bases). Germline assignment: CDR1 MNHEY and CDR2 SMNVEV (reference sequence). The length of the CDR3 is 13 residues. V was shortened by 6 bases and J by 4 bases, with 12 bases between the two germline ends. The CDR3 region has the DNA TGTGCCAGCAGGAATAGGGGTTCAGAGACCCAGTACTTC. This codes for CASRNRGSETQYF.

The genes are TRBV11-2 and TRBJ2-1; the D gene is possibly TRBD1 (6 bases). Trimming cost V 6 bases and J 4 bases, with 10 bases left between them. The CDR3 runs to 13 residues. Germline CDR1 and CDR2: SGHAT and FQNNGV. CDR3 residues: CASRPGTYNEQFF. As DNA, the CDR3 is TGTGCCAGCAGACCCGGGACATACAATGAGCAGTTCTTC. The whole variable domain, remainder taken from reference TRBV11-2 and TRBJ2-1, is EAGVAQSPRYKIIEKRQSVAFWCNPISGHATLYWYQQILGQGPKLLIQFQNNGVVDDSQLPKDRFSAERLKGVDSTLKIQPAKLEDSAVYLCASRPGTYNEQFFGPGTRLTVL.

The rearrangement links TRBV27 to TRBJ2-7; 11 nucleotides align to TRBD1. From germline, CDR1 is MNHEY and CDR2 SMNVEV (reference sequence). V shed 4 bases and J 3 bases; nucleotides not matched to a gene: 2. The CDR3 has 14 amino acids. The CDR3 loop reads CASSSGTGGYEQYF. CDR3 coding DNA: TGTGCCAGCAGTTCTGGGACAGGGGGCTACGAGCAGTACTTC.

The chain carries TRBV28 and TRBJ1-1; D not certain. The germline V gene has CDR1 MDHEN and CDR2 SYDVKM. The CDR3 loop spans 13 amino acids. Trimming removed 8 bases from V and 0 bases from J, with 10 bases in between. DNA of the CDR3: TGTGCCAGCGGGCCTGAGATGAACACTGAAGCTTTCTTT. This codes for CASGPEMNTEAFF.

The chain has TRBV7-9 and TRBJ1-2; no reliable D call. Deletions cut 2 bases from V and 5 bases from J, with 3 bases between. CDR1 and CDR2 from the germline V gene are SEHNR and FQNEAQ (reference sequence). This CDR3 region has 11 residues. CDR3 nucleotide sequence: TGTGCCAGCAGCTTACGGTATGGCTACACCTTC. Translated, it gives CASSLRYGYTF.

The CDR3 coding sequence is TGTGCCAGCAGTCAGGGGGCTGAAGCTTTCTTT. Amino acids: CASSQGAEAFF. The rearrangement links TRBV7-3 to TRBJ1-1, with TRBD1 identical over 7 bases. V lost 6 bases and J lost 6; bases outside the gene matches: 1. CDR1 and CDR2 (germline): SGHTA, FQGTGA. This CDR3 has 11 residues.

The chain is built from TRBV19 and TRBJ1-1, with a tentative D call TRBD1 (6 bases). Germline CDR1 and CDR2: LNHDA and SQIVND (reference sequence). The CDR3 is made up of 15 amino acids. Trimming cost V 6 bases and J 0 bases, with 14 bases left between them. The CDR3 loop reads CASRPADSLNTEAFF. The CDR3 region has the DNA TGTGCCAGTAGGCCCGCGGACAGCTTGAACACTGAAGCTTTCTTT.

With regard to this clone: The junction departs from germline at one end; a sequencing error may be responsible. This chain joins TRBV10-2 and TRBJ1-5; a weak D match, TRBD1 (6 bases). From germline, CDR1 is WSHSY and CDR2 SAAADI. The CDR3 runs 17 residues. CDR3 in amino acids: CASSQSGGHRVNQPQHF. The CDR3 region has the DNA TGCGCCAGCAGTCAGTCGGGGGGGCATAGAGTCAATCAGCCCCAGCATTTT.